Described below is a single TCR beta chain sequence and its context. The target of this receptor is not known. No much larger clone is present one base from it, and per-base qualities are unavailable. Other DNA sequences within the sample encode an identical CDR3. V and J lose 2 bases and 4 bases, and a span of 6 bases separates them. The CDR3 numbers 13 residues from cysteine through phenylalanine. The only DNA kept is the CDR3, 39 bases in frame from the first base. According to the germline V gene, CDR1 reads KGHSH and CDR2 reads LQKENI. TCRbeta CDR3 regions were amplified from genomic DNA using the immunoSEQ Assay, a bias-controlled multiplex PCR. The published analysis was carried out like this. Nucleated cell counts per sample were estimated from amplification of reference gene primers within the assay. To quantify the absolute abundance of each unique TCRbeta CDR3 rearrangement, sequence reads were collapsed and filtered. For each sample, productive Simpson clonality was calculated as the square root of Simpson's diversity index over productive rearrangements. The table comes from immuneACCESS by way of TCRdb, which keeps in-frame sequences with V and J called. Part of the clones is missing from these tables; in studies checked, under half for an unresolved V gene and the rest for unknown reasons. The D gene and trimming were derived from the DNA, and the V and J assignments and clone size from that table. The sample data list about 370,000 clones, and 80% to 90% of these were observed just once. The ten largest clones add up to 0.95% to 1.1% of the sample.

Participants in the prospective study were enrolled through a virtual design, were aged roughly 18 to 90 years, and lived in some 24 United States geographic areas. To assign participants to cohorts, the prospective study relied on clinical history that participants themselves reported in a screening survey and a study questionnaire. For ImmuneRACE Cohort 3, a participant was defined as recovered based on two consecutive negative NP/OP PCR tests, clearance by a healthcare professional, or resolution of symptoms. In the prospective study, whole blood, serum and a nasopharyngeal or oropharyngeal swab were collected from each participant by mobile phlebotomists. Prospective study participants could optionally give additional blood draws and questionnaires over a roughly two-month period. Before DNA extraction, prospective study blood samples were shipped either frozen or at room temperature. The sample comes from a study of blood T cell repertoires in COVID-19 (dated by TCRdb to 2020 to 2021). Looking at the study overall: Samples covering the acute and convalescent phases of COVID-19 were provided by collaborators in the United States, Italy and Spain. The samples were drawn from the first 160 participants of the ongoing ImmuneRACE study and from 1,254 subjects provided by 6 global collaborators. The prospective study material was composed of cDNA or gDNA derived from T cells, B-cell-depleted T cells, or PBMCs. The sample metadata nearly always contained a de-identified subject ID, COVID-19 status, age in years and sex. Subjects who had been exposed to COVID-19, were actively infected with it, or had recovered from it provided the deeply sampled blood TCRbeta repertoires that made up the dataset. A freely available public database, intended as a resource for researchers studying the immune response to SARS-CoV-2, is where the repertoires were released. Where available, HLA class I and class II types were taken from metadata supplied by the sample provider and were not determined by assay-based typing. The full study reports these points: How much clinical and demographic metadata was included differed by source and by participant, and the metadata was provided uncurated.

This sequence originates from a man aged 18 to 29 who had recovered from COVID-19. Source material: PBMCs or T cells enriched from blood (not recorded which). The receptor chain draws on TRBV18 and TRBJ1-5; the D gene cannot be named for sure. At the DNA level, the sequence is TGTGCCAGCTCACCATCGGGAAATCAGCCCCAGCATTTT. Its product reads: CASSPSGNQPQHF.